The rows below give T cell receptor beta chains drawn from one sample of a study of CD8 T cells in ankylosing spondylitis. TCRdb re-called the 5' RACE reads through MiXCR, storing one row per CDR3 protein. The data show roughly 450,000 distinct CDR3 sequences, about 25% seen once. Input material: blood, either unsorted or a sorted T cell fraction (not recorded which). Receptors originate from a male donor with ankylosing spondylitis. Each CDR3 is given with its conserved first and last residue. A D gene is named only where the DNA matches it firmly. A row's size may be missing; if present it is once, few, many or a size class.

V gene: TRBV2; clone size: few; J gene: TRBJ2-2; D gene: .; CDR3 length: 16; CDR3 DNA: TGTGCCAGCAGTGAAGTAGGGGCGGTGAACACCGGGGAGCTGTTTTTT; CDR3 protein: CASSEVGAVNTGELFF
V gene: TRBV12-3/TRBV12-4; clone size: few; J gene: TRBJ2-3; D gene: TRBD2; CDR3 length: 15; CDR3 DNA: TGTGCCAGCAGTCCCGGGACTAGTATCATGGTTACGCAGTATTTT; CDR3 protein: CASSPGTSIMVTQYF
V gene: TRBV7-9; clone size: once; J gene: TRBJ2-5; D gene: TRBD2; CDR3 length: 16; CDR3 DNA: TGTGCCAGCAGCTTGAGCCTAGCGGGAATCAGAGAGACCCAGTACTTC; CDR3 protein: CASSLSLAGIRETQYF
V gene: TRBV15; clone size: .; J gene: TRBJ2-3; D gene: .; CDR3 length: 17; CDR3 DNA: TGTGCCACCAGCAAGATAAAGGACGTCGGTTTCACAGATACGCAGTATTTT; CDR3 protein: CATSKIKDVGFTDTQYF
V gene: TRBV25-1; clone size: few; J gene: TRBJ1-1; D gene: .; CDR3 length: 14; CDR3 DNA: TGTGCCAGCAGTCCCGGGCCGGGGAGCACTGAAGCTTTCTTT; CDR3 protein: CASSPGPGSTEAFF
V gene: TRBV7-8; clone size: .; J gene: TRBJ2-1; D gene: .; CDR3 length: 14; CDR3 DNA: TGTGCCAGCAGCCCCCAACGAATAGGGGATGAGCAGTTCTTC; CDR3 protein: CASSPQRIGDEQFF
V gene: TRBV29-1; clone size: many; J gene: TRBJ1-5; D gene: .; CDR3 length: 14; CDR3 DNA: TGCAGCGTCTCACTCCAACAGGGAGGTCAGCCCCAGCATTTT; CDR3 protein: CSVSLQQGGQPQHF
V gene: TRBV10-3; clone size: few; J gene: TRBJ2-1; D gene: TRBD2; CDR3 length: 16; CDR3 DNA: TGTGCCATCAGTATTAGCCCGGGAGGGGTCCACAATGAGCAGTTCTTC; CDR3 protein: CAISISPGGVHNEQFF
V gene: TRBV12-1; clone size: few; J gene: TRBJ2-1; D gene: .; CDR3 length: 19; CDR3 DNA: TGTGCCAGCAGCTTCTGGACCCCATCCAGCCTAGCTCCTTACAATGAGCAGTTCTTC; CDR3 protein: CASSFWTPSSLAPYNEQFF
V gene: TRBV12-3/TRBV12-4; clone size: .; J gene: TRBJ2-1; D gene: TRBD2; CDR3 length: 12; CDR3 DNA: TGTGCCGGGGCTTTAGCGGGACGCGAGCAGTTCTTC; CDR3 protein: CAGALAGREQFF
V gene: TRBV20-1; clone size: few; J gene: TRBJ1-1; D gene: .; CDR3 length: 14; CDR3 DNA: TGCAGTGCCCAGTCGGTCAGGGGAAGGACTGAAGCTTTCTTT; CDR3 protein: CSAQSVRGRTEAFF
V gene: TRBV12-3/TRBV12-4; clone size: few; J gene: TRBJ2-2; D gene: TRBD2; CDR3 length: 15; CDR3 DNA: TGTGCCAGCAGACGAGGACTAGTCAACACCGGGGAGCTGTTTTTT; CDR3 protein: CASRRGLVNTGELFF
V gene: TRBV20-1; clone size: .; J gene: TRBJ2-5; D gene: .; CDR3 length: 16; CDR3 DNA: TGCAGTGCTAGAGATGGTTTCCCTGGAGGGGCAGAGACCCAGTACTTC; CDR3 protein: CSARDGFPGGAETQYF
V gene: TRBV24-1; clone size: few; J gene: TRBJ2-1; D gene: .; CDR3 length: 15; CDR3 DNA: TGTGCCACCAGTGACCCCCGGTCGGATTACAATGAGCAGTTCTTC; CDR3 protein: CATSDPRSDYNEQFF
V gene: TRBV2; clone size: .; J gene: TRBJ1-5; D gene: TRBD1; CDR3 length: 13; CDR3 DNA: TGTGCCAGCAGTACAGGGGGCAGTCAGCCCCAGCATTTT; CDR3 protein: CASSTGGSQPQHF
V gene: TRBV7-6; clone size: .; J gene: TRBJ1-4; D gene: TRBD1; CDR3 length: 16; CDR3 DNA: TGTGCCAGCAGCTTGGGGACAGTCGCAACTAATGAAAAACTGTTTTTT; CDR3 protein: CASSLGTVATNEKLFF
V gene: TRBV7-9; clone size: .; J gene: TRBJ1-1; D gene: .; CDR3 length: 16; CDR3 DNA: TGTGCCAGCAGCTTAGGGAGGGTTGGGGCGAGCGCTGAAGCTTTCTTT; CDR3 protein: CASSLGRVGASAEAFF
V gene: TRBV24-1; clone size: .; J gene: TRBJ2-3; D gene: .; CDR3 length: 16; CDR3 DNA: TGTGCCACCAGTGATCTCAGGGTTTCCAGCACAGATACGCAGTATTTT; CDR3 protein: CATSDLRVSSTDTQYF
V gene: TRBV3-1; clone size: .; J gene: TRBJ2-7; D gene: TRBD2; CDR3 length: 17; CDR3 DNA: TGTGCCAGCAGCACCCGGACTAGCGGGAGTTTTTCCTACGAGCAGTACTTC; CDR3 protein: CASSTRTSGSFSYEQYF
V gene: TRBV5-1; clone size: many; J gene: TRBJ1-4; D gene: .; CDR3 length: 18; CDR3 DNA: TGCGCCAGCAGCTTCGCCCTTCGTAGTGGGACAACTAATGAAAAACTGTTTTTT; CDR3 protein: CASSFALRSGTTNEKLFF
V gene: TRBV20-1; clone size: .; J gene: TRBJ2-5; D gene: .; CDR3 length: 13; CDR3 DNA: TGCAGTGCTAGCCCCCTTCCACTGGAGACCCAGTACTTC; CDR3 protein: CSASPLPLETQYF
V gene: TRBV7-2; clone size: .; J gene: TRBJ1-4; D gene: TRBD1; CDR3 length: 14; CDR3 DNA: TGTGCCAGCAGCCTCAGGGGGTCTAATGAAAAACTGTTTTTT; CDR3 protein: CASSLRGSNEKLFF
V gene: TRBV18; clone size: few; J gene: TRBJ2-3; D gene: .; CDR3 length: 16; CDR3 DNA: TGTGCCAGCTCACCGGTACGGGGACAAGGCACAGATACGCAGTATTTT; CDR3 protein: CASSPVRGQGTDTQYF
V gene: TRBV7-6; clone size: .; J gene: TRBJ1-3; D gene: TRBD1; CDR3 length: 16; CDR3 DNA: TGTGCCAGCAGCTCCGCGACAGGGAGGTCTGGAAACACCATATATTTT; CDR3 protein: CASSSATGRSGNTIYF
V gene: TRBV5-5; clone size: few; J gene: TRBJ1-1; D gene: .; CDR3 length: 14; CDR3 DNA: TGTGCCAGCAGCTTAAGGGCTATGAACACTGAAGCTTTCTTT; CDR3 protein: CASSLRAMNTEAFF
V gene: TRBV20-1; clone size: .; J gene: TRBJ1-1; D gene: .; CDR3 length: 13; CDR3 DNA: TGCAGTGCTAGGTATACAGTGAACACTGAAGCTTTCTTT; CDR3 protein: CSARYTVNTEAFF
V gene: TRBV25-1; clone size: few; J gene: TRBJ2-3; D gene: TRBD2; CDR3 length: 16; CDR3 DNA: TGTGCCAGCAGTGAATATATCGGGAGGGCCGCAGATACGCAGTATTTT; CDR3 protein: CASSEYIGRAADTQYF